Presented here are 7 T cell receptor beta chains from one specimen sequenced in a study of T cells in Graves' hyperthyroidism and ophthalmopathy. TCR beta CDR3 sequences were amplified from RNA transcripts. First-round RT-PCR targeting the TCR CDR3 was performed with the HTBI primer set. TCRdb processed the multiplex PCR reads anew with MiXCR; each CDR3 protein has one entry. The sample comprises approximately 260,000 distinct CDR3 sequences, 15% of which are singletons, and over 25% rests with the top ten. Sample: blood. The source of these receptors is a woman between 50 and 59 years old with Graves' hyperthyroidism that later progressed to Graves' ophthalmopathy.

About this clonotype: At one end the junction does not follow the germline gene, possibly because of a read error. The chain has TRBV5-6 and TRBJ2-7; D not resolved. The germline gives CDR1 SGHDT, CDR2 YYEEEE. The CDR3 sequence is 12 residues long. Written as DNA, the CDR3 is TGTGCCAGCAGCTTGGGTACCTACGAGCGGTACTTC. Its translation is CASSLGTYERYF.

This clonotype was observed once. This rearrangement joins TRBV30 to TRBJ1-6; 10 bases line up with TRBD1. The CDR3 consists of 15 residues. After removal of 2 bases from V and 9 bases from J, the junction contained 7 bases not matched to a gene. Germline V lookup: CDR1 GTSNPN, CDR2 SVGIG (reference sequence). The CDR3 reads CAWSRPGTGASPLHF. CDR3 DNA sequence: TGTGCCTGGAGTAGGCCCGGGACAGGGGCTTCACCCCTCCACTTT.

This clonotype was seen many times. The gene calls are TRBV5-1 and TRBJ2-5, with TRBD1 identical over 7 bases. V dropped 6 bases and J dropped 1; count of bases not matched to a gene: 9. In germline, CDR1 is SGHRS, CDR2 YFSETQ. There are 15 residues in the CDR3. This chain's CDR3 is CASNKRTGIQETQYF. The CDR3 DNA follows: TGCGCCAGCAACAAAAGGACAGGTATCCAAGAGACCCAGTACTTC.

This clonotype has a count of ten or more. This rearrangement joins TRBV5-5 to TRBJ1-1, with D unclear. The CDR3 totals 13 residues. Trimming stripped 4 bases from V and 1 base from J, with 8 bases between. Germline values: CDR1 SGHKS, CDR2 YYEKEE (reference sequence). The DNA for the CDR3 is TGTGCCAGCAGCGAGCTCGGGAACACTGAAGCTTTCTTT. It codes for CASSELGNTEAFF.

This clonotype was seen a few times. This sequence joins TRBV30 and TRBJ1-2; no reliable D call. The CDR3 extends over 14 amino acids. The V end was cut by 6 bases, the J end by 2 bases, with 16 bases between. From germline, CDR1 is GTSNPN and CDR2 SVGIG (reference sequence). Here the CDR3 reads CACPRFNLNYGYTF. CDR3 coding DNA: TGTGCCTGTCCCAGGTTCAATCTGAACTATGGCTACACCTTC.

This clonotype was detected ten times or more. CDR3 residues: CASSEGGGEQYF. As DNA, the CDR3 is TGTGCCAGCAGTGAAGGAGGGGGGGAGCAGTACTTC. The chain couples TRBV2 to TRBJ2-7; D could derive from TRBD1 or TRBD2 (6 bases each). CDR1 is SNHLY, CDR2 FYNNEI, per germline. The V end was cut by 1 base, the J end by 7 bases, with 8 bases between. The CDR3 is made up of 12 amino acids.

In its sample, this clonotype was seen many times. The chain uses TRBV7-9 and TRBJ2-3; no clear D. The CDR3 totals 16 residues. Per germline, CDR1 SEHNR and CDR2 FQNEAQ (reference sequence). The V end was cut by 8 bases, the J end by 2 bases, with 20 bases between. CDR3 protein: CASGVRRPAFTDTQYF. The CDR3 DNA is TGTGCCAGCGGGGTGCGGAGACCAGCCTTCACAGATACGCAGTATTTT.